The rows below give T cell receptor beta chains drawn from one sample of a study of cytomegalovirus exposure and HLA in healthy donors. The assay was immunoSEQ multiplex PCR, and TCRdb's table has in-frame clones only and misses some. The sample lists 130,000 or so clones; roughly 9% were seen once. The sample was PBMCs. Receptors were obtained from a woman between 35 and 50 years old in good health and CMV-seropositive. The CDR3 runs from the conserved cysteine through the conserved F or W. D genes are given only for firm matches. Clone size, where shown, is once, few, many, or a class for clones that have expanded.

TRBV20-1,-,11,TRBJ2-7,-,CSAPVTYEQYF,TGCAGTGCACCCGTAACCTACGAGCAGTACTTC
TRBV28,-,13,TRBJ1-5,-,CASSFPGGQPQHF,TGTGCCAGCAGTTTCCCGGGTGGTCAGCCCCAGCATTTT
TRBV7-9,-,15,TRBJ2-3,-,CASSLGGLSTDTQYF,TGTGCCAGCAGCTTAGGTGGTCTAAGCACAGATACGCAGTATTTT
TRBV11-2,-,14,TRBJ1-3,-,CASSPTGNGNTIYF,TGTGCCAGCAGCCCTACAGGGAACGGAAACACCATATATTTT
TRBV7-6,-,12,TRBJ2-1,-,CASSRRGDEQFF,TGTGCCAGCAGCCGCCGGGGAGACGAGCAGTTCTTC
TRBV5-1,-,15,TRBJ1-6,few,CASSVAGRTNSPLHF,TGCGCCAGCAGCGTAGCGGGACGGACTAATTCACCCCTCCACTTT
TRBV5-1,-,12,TRBJ2-1,few,CASSLPGNEQFF,TGCGCCAGCAGCCTCCCAGGGAATGAGCAGTTCTTC
TRBV6-5,-,12,TRBJ1-1,few,CASSYSRGEAFF,TGTGCCAGCAGTTACTCAAGGGGTGAAGCTTTCTTT
TRBV6-1,TRBD1,13,TRBJ1-4,few,CASRWTGGEKLFF,TGTGCCAGCAGATGGACAGGGGGGGAAAAACTGTTTTTT
TRBV25-1,TRBD1,12,TRBJ1-1,-,CASSEWTGVAFF,TGTGCCAGCAGTGAATGGACAGGGGTAGCTTTCTTT
TRBV9,-,16,TRBJ2-7,-,CASSPRGGQIAYEQYF,TGTGCCAGCAGCCCGAGAGGAGGACAGATAGCATACGAGCAGTACTTC
TRBV19,-,16,TRBJ2-4,few,CASSMGGGLAKNIQYF,TGTGCCAGTAGTATGGGCGGCGGACTAGCCAAAAACATTCAGTACTTC
TRBV6-6,-,15,TRBJ1-3,-,CASSYSARGGNTIYF,TGTGCCAGCAGTTACTCCGCCAGGGGAGGAAACACCATATATTTT
TRBV19,TRBD2,14,TRBJ2-7,few,CASSAGVASYEQYF,TGTGCCAGTAGTGCGGGAGTTGCTAGCTACGAGCAGTACTTC
TRBV19,TRBD1,15,TRBJ1-4,few,CASRSGGLANEKLFF,TGTGCCAGTAGATCAGGGGGACTGGCTAATGAAAAACTGTTTTTT
TRBV18,-,13,TRBJ1-1,few,CASSVQENTEAFF,TGTGCCAGCTCAGTTCAGGAGAACACTGAAGCTTTCTTT
TRBV28,-,14,TRBJ2-7,few,CAIRSNRDLYEQYF,TGTGCCATTAGAAGTAACAGGGACCTCTACGAGCAGTACTTC
TRBV5-4,-,14,TRBJ1-1,few,CASSFGRGNTEAFF,TGTGCCAGCAGCTTTGGTAGGGGGAACACTGAAGCTTTCTTT
TRBV2,-,11,TRBJ1-1,few,CARGANTEAFF,TGTGCCAGAGGGGCGAACACTGAAGCTTTCTTT
TRBV7-8,TRBD2,16,TRBJ2-1,few,CASSTSSGGSYNEQFF,TGTGCCAGCAGCACTTCTAGCGGGGGGTCCTACAATGAGCAGTTCTTC
TRBV28,-,12,TRBJ2-7,-,CASYSGTYEQYF,TGTGCCAGCTATTCCGGTACCTACGAGCAGTACTTC
TRBV6-1,-,12,TRBJ1-2,few,CASSQGTYGYTF,TGTGCCAGCAGTCAGGGTACCTATGGCTACACCTTC
TRBV2,TRBD1,14,TRBJ2-4,-,CASRDRAAKNIQYF,TGTGCCAGCAGGGACAGGGCAGCCAAAAACATTCAGTACTTC
TRBV5-1,TRBD2,16,TRBJ2-2,-,CASSPALAGNRGELFF,TGCGCCAGCAGCCCAGCGTTAGCGGGAAACCGCGGGGAGCTGTTTTTT
TRBV5-1,-,13,TRBJ1-1,few,CASSFGGGTEAFF,TGCGCCAGCAGCTTCGGGGGAGGCACTGAAGCTTTCTTT
TRBV7-2,-,12,TRBJ2-7,-,CASSPRLYEQYF,TGTGCCAGCAGCCCGAGACTCTACGAGCAGTACTTC
TRBV2,-,17,TRBJ2-7,-,CASSVYAGTPLSYEQYF,TGTGCCAGCAGTGTATACGCAGGGACTCCTCTCTCCTACGAGCAGTACTTC
TRBV30,-,13,TRBJ1-1,few,CAWSLGRNTEAFF,TGTGCCTGGAGTCTGGGGAGGAACACTGAAGCTTTCTTT
TRBV29-1,-,16,TRBJ2-6,-,CSFSGSASSGANVLTF,TGCAGCTTCTCCGGGTCCGCCTCCTCTGGGGCCAACGTCCTGACTTTC
TRBV29-1,TRBD1,13,TRBJ1-6,-,CSVLQGEGSPLHF,TGCAGCGTTTTACAGGGGGAGGGTTCACCCCTCCACTTT
TRBV5-6,TRBD1,13,TRBJ1-1,-,CASSWDRSTEAFF,TGTGCCAGCAGTTGGGACAGGTCCACTGAAGCTTTCTTT
TRBV6-6,-,15,TRBJ2-7,-,CASSYSWGDSYEQYF,TGTGCCAGCAGTTACTCGTGGGGGGACTCCTACGAGCAGTACTTC
TRBV7-9,TRBD2,14,TRBJ2-7,-,CASSLGLAVYEQYF,TGTGCCAGCAGTTTAGGACTAGCCGTATACGAGCAGTACTTC
TRBV29-1,TRBD1,16,TRBJ2-3,many,CRVVKGERGLSDTQYF,TGCAGAGTCGTGAAAGGGGAAAGGGGGCTGTCAGATACGCAGTATTTT
TRBV4-2,TRBD1,16,TRBJ1-2,few,CASSQPGQGNNYGYTF,TGTGCCAGCAGCCAACCGGGACAGGGAAATAACTATGGCTATACCTTC
TRBV5-1,-,14,TRBJ2-7,-,CASSLRRGDYEQYF,TGCGCCAGCAGCCTCAGACGGGGAGACTACGAGCAGTACTTC
TRBV10-1,-,13,TRBJ1-5,few,CASSVHANQPQHF,TGCGCCAGCAGTGTACACGCCAATCAGCCCCAGCATTTT